The source of this T cell receptor (beta chain) is a study of high-grade serous ovarian cancer treatment subgroups. The protocol was immunoSEQ multiplex PCR, while the TCRdb copy is restricted to in-frame clones and leaves out a portion. The sample has more than 35,000 clones; about four fifths are singletons. With V trimmed by 0 bases and J by 0 bases, 5 bases remained unmatched. The V gene's germline CDR1 is SGDLS and CDR2 YYNGEE. The length of the CDR3 is 17 residues. Tumor samples were obtained before definitive surgery or chemotherapy. This receptor was obtained from a human donor with high-grade serous ovarian cancer. The sequenced sample was tumor tissue. The rearrangement uses TRBV9 and TRBJ2-1; 8 positions agree with TRBD2. CDR3 DNA sequence: TGTGCCAGCAGCGTAGCGGGAAGCGGGAGCTCCTACAATGAGCAGTTCTTC. It specifies CASSVAGSGSSYNEQFF.